Included here is one T cell receptor (beta chain) sequence, with context. Its recognized antigen is unknown. The record has no base qualities; no much larger clone is one base away. Whole blood was collected in K2EDTA tubes by collaborating institutions according to the institutions' own protocols. For TCRbeta analysis, collaborators shipped samples as frozen whole blood, isolated PBMCs, or DNA extracted from either of those sample types. The CDR3 holds 15 amino acids from the cysteine to the phenylalanine. The kept DNA is CDR3 alone, 45 bases in frame from the first base. V loses 4 bases of germline sequence and J loses 6 bases, and the interval between the two ends is 13 bases. The germline V gene yields SGHTA for CDR1 and FQGTGA for CDR2. These data come from a study of blood T cell repertoires in COVID-19 (dated by TCRdb to between 2020 and 2021). General notes on the study: Samples from collaborators originated in the United States, Italy and Spain and spanned both the acute and convalescent phases of COVID-19. The prospective study material was composed of cDNA or gDNA derived from T cells, B-cell-depleted T cells, or PBMCs. Subjects who had been exposed to COVID-19, were actively infected with it, or had recovered from it provided the deeply sampled blood TCRbeta repertoires that made up the dataset. The repertoires were released in a freely available public database meant as a resource for research on the immune response to SARS-CoV-2. The samples were drawn from the first 160 participants of the ongoing ImmuneRACE study and from 950 to 1,500 subjects provided by 6 global collaborators. The sample metadata nearly always contained a de-identified subject ID, COVID-19 status, age in years and sex. HLA class I and class II types, where available, came from metadata supplied by the sample provider rather than from assay-based typing. The study at large found these results: Clinical and demographic metadata were provided uncurated, with the amount varying by source and participant.

The immunoSEQ Assay, a bias-controlled multiplex PCR, was used to amplify TCRbeta CDR3 regions from genomic DNA. Per the original workflow: The number of nucleated cells in each sample was estimated by amplification of reference gene primers within the assay. To quantify the absolute abundance of each unique TCRbeta CDR3 rearrangement, sequence reads were collapsed and filtered. For each sample, productive Simpson clonality was calculated as the square root of Simpson's diversity index across productive rearrangements. Entries here come from immuneACCESS through TCRdb and include only in-frame sequences with V and J called. Some clones fail to appear in such tables; in the studies checked, an unresolved V gene covers under half of the shortfall, and the cause of the remainder is unknown. V and J calls and clone size are copied from that table; D and trimming were computed from the DNA. This sample lists tens of thousands of clones; about 80% were detected once. Roughly 4.8% of the sample is in the top ten clones.

The sequence was collected from a woman in her sixties or seventies with acute or convalescent COVID-19. The chain was built from TRBV7-3 and TRBJ1-6; the D gene is possibly TRBD1, with 6 bases matching. The sequencing sample was made of peripheral blood. CDR3 region: CASSSDSRGNSPLHF. The DNA sequence is TGTGCCAGCAGCTCGGACAGCAGGGGTAATTCACCCCTCCACTTT.